This section outlines one TCR beta chain sequence together with its context. Its antigen is unidentified. Germline CDR1 reads MDHEN; CDR2 reads SYDVKM. Trimming removed 7 bases at V and 2 bases at J, with 12 bases between. The CDR3 runs 14 residues. This specimen belongs to a study of T cell responses to AZD1222 COVID-19 vaccine. Overall study results and limits: Reports say nearly half of spike-specific TCRs go after unmutated variant regions. Without day 14 samples, only post-peak T cell repertoires were studied. Vaccine-associated CD4 TCRs ranged over spike, dominating at 160-218 and 743-854. White British people made up most donors, females outnumbered males, and clonal diversity was possibly underestimated.

Profiled with immunoSEQ multiplex PCR; TCRdb holds only in-frame clones, not every one. The sample holds 120,000 or so clones; approximately 85% are singletons and the top ten take around 6%. The sequence was collected from an adult in good health. This specimen was peripheral blood, taken on day 0 of AZD1222 vaccination. This chain joins TRBV28 and TRBJ1-3; D uncertain. The CDR3 loop reads CASTQIGTGNTIYF. Here the CDR3 DNA reads TGTGCCAGCACGCAGATAGGGACTGGAAACACCATATATTTT. Full variable domain (outside the CDR3, taken from reference TRBV28 and TRBJ1-3): DVKVTQSSRYLVKRTGEKVFLECVQDMDHENMFWYRQDPGLGLRLIYFSYDVKMKEKGDIPEGYSVSREKKERFSLILESASTNQTSMYLCASTQIGTGNTIYFGEGSWLTVV.